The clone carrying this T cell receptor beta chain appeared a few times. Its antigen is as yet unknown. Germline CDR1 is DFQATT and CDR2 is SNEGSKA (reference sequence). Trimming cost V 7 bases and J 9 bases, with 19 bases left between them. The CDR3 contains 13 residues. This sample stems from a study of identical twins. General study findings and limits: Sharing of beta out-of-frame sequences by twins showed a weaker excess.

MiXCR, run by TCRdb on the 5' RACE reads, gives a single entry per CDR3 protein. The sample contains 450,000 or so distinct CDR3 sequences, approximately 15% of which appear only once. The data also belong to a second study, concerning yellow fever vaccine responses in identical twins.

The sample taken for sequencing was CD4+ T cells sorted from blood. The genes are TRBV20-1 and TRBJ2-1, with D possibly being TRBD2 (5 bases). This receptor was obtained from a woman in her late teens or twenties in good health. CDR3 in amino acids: CSENVGVFGEQFF. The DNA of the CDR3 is TGCAGTGAAAACGTCGGGGTCTTCGGTGAGCAGTTCTTC.